The next 5 T cell receptor beta chains were all read from a single sample in a study of T cell changes during pregnancy in multiple sclerosis. Clones were read by immunoSEQ multiplex PCR, and TCRdb kept only the in-frame ones, dropping some. The table shows tens of thousands of clones, with about 92% occurring only once. The sequenced sample was CD8+ T cells from peripheral blood mononuclear cells, obtained in the third trimester of pregnancy. The receptors come from a female donor in good health, enrolled as a control in a pregnancy study.

The gene calls are TRBV6-5 and TRBJ2-1, with a weak D call TRBD2 (6 bases). The ends were cut back, 1 base at V and 1 base at J, with 8 bases in the middle. The CDR3 has 15 residues. Germline CDR1 MNHEY, CDR2 SVGAGI. In nucleotides, the CDR3 is TGTGCCAGCAGTTACTTGGGAGGATCCTACAATGAGCAGTTCTTC. Encoded protein: CASSYLGGSYNEQFF.

The rearrangement joins TRBV19 to TRBJ1-2; D unresolved. The CDR3 length is 12 residues. V dropped 3 bases and J dropped 12 bases, with 14 bases sitting between them. Germline CDR1 LNHDA, CDR2 SQIVND (reference sequence). The CDR3 sequence is CASSIYGNEHTF. As DNA, the CDR3 is TGTGCCAGTAGTATTTACGGGAATGAGCACACCTTC.

The chain has TRBV6-4 and TRBJ2-2; D is undetermined. Germline CDR1 is MRHNA and CDR2 is SNTAGT. V gave up 2 bases and J gave up 7 bases, with 5 bases separating them. This CDR3 is built from 12 residues. The CDR3 is CASSDPLGELFF. The CDR3 DNA follows: TGTGCCAGCAGTGACCCCCTCGGGGAGCTGTTTTTT.

V usage is TRBV4-3 and J usage is TRBJ2-2; 11 bases are shared with TRBD1. The J segment lost 7 bases and the V segment lost 5 bases, leaving 6 bases of the junction unmatched. Germline CDR1 and CDR2: LGHNA and YSLEER. The CDR3 contains 15 residues. Here the CDR3 reads CASSTDRGRHGELFF. The CDR3 DNA reads TGCGCCAGCAGCACGGACAGGGGGCGACACGGGGAGCTGTTTTTT.

The J gene is TRBJ1-2, the V gene TRBV21-1. TRBV21-1 is listed as a pseudogene. The CDR3 is made up of 19 amino acids. The CDR3 sequence: CASRRNPGASAIKWGGYTF. The DNA of the CDR3 is TGTGCCAGCAGGCGAAACCCGGGAGCTTCGGCGATAAAATGGGGGGGCTACACCTTC.